A single sample is the source of the 2 T cell receptor beta chains below, sequenced in a study of blood T cell repertoires in COVID-19. The table came from immunoSEQ multiplex PCR; TCRdb's copy has only in-frame clones and leaves some out. The table shows approximately 150,000 clones, with around four fifths occurring only once. Material for sequencing was peripheral blood. These receptors originate from a woman aged 70-85 years who had recovered from COVID-19.

This chain connects TRBV5-1 to TRBJ1-2; TRBD1 agrees at 8 bases. The CDR3 covers 15 residues. CDR1 is SGHRS and CDR2 is YFSETQ in the germline V gene. The V segment lost 4 bases and the J segment 0 bases; nucleotides outside the gene matches: 5. CDR3 in DNA: TGCGCCAGCAGCGGACAGGGCCCTCCTAACTATGGCTACACCTTC. Translation gives CASSGQGPPNYGYTF.

CDR3 sequence reads: CASSLVPAGASLQETQYF. The CDR3 bases are TGCGCCAGCAGCTTGGTTCCAGCGGGGGCCAGCCTCCAAGAGACCCAGTACTTC. This chain links TRBV5-1 with TRBJ2-5; 8 bases map to TRBD2. After removal of 0 bases from V and 1 base from J, the junction contained 11 bases not matched to a gene. Germline V gene data show CDR1 as SGHRS and CDR2 as YFSETQ. There are 18 residues in the CDR3.